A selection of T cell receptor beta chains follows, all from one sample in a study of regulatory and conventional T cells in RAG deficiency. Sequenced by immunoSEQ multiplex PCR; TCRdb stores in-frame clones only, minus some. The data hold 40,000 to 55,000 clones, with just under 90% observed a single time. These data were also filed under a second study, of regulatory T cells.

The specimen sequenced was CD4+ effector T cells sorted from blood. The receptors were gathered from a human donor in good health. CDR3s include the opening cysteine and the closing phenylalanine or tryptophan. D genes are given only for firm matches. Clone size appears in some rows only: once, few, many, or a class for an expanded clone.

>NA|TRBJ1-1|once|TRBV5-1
CASSPVLNTEAFF
TGCGCCAGCAGCCCGGTACTGAACACTGAAGCTTTCTTT
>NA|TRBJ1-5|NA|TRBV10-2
CASSEYLTAQHF
TGCGCCAGCAGTGAGTACCTAACGGCCCAGCATTTT
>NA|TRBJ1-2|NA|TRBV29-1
CSVPPGGGNYGYTF
TGCAGCGTTCCTCCTGGCGGGGGGAACTATGGCTACACCTTC
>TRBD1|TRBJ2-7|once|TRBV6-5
CASTSGTGDYEQYF
TGTGCCAGCACTTCCGGGACAGGGGACTACGAGCAGTACTTC
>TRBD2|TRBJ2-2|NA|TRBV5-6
CASSLPSGRGEELFF
TGTGCCAGCAGCTTACCTAGCGGGAGGGGTGAGGAGCTGTTTTTT
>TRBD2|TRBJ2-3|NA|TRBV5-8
CASSPSGTVADTQYF
TGTGCCAGCAGCCCCAGCGGGACGGTTGCAGATACGCAGTATTTT
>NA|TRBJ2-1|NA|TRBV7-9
CASSLVDILNEQFF
TGTGCCAGCAGCTTAGTGGACATCCTAAATGAGCAGTTCTTC
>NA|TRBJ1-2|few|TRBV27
CASSLDRRNGYTF
TGTGCCAGCAGTCTTGACAGGCGCAATGGCTACACCTTC
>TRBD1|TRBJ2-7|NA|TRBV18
CASSIPGGLEQYF
TGTGCCAGCTCAATCCCAGGGGGCTTGGAGCAGTACTTC
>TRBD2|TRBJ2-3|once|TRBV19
CASSRQGNSGGAMNTQYF
TGTGCCAGTAGCAGACAGGGGAATAGCGGGGGGGCCATGAATACGCAGTATTTT
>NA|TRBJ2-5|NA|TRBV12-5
CASGLGTGGETQYF
TGTGCTAGTGGTTTGGGGACTGGCGGTGAGACCCAGTACTTC
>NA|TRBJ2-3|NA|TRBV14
CASSPMGRDFGTQYF
TGTGCCAGCAGCCCAATGGGGAGAGATTTCGGTACGCAGTATTTT
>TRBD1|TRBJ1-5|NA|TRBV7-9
CATNSGTGISQPQHF
TGTGCCACCAATTCCGGGACAGGGATATCTCAGCCCCAGCATTTT
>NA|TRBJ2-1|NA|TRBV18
CASSPQSAGTYNEQFF
TGTGCCAGCTCACCACAGTCGGCGGGAACGTACAATGAGCAGTTCTTC
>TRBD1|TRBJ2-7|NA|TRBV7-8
CASSIGQGREQYF
TGTGCCAGCAGCATCGGACAGGGTCGGGAGCAGTACTTC
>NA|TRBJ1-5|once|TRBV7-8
CASSLNRNSNQPQHF
TGTGCCAGCAGCTTAAACAGGAACAGCAATCAGCCCCAGCATTTT
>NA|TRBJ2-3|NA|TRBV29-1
CSVVGRATDTQYF
TGCAGCGTTGTTGGCAGGGCCACAGATACGCAGTATTTT
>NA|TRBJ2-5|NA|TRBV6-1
CASSEPQNQETQYF
TGTGCCAGCAGTGAACCTCAGAACCAAGAGACCCAGTACTTC
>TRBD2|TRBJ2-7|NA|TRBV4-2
CASSPPSGNEQYF
TGTGCCAGCAGCCCACCTAGCGGGAACGAGCAGTACTTC
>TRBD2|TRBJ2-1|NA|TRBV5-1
CASSFPSGSPEEQFF
TGCGCCAGCAGCTTCCCTAGCGGGAGCCCCGAGGAGCAGTTCTTC
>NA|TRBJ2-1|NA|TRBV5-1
CASSSFSHGEQFF
TGCGCCAGCAGCTCCTTCTCCCACGGGGAGCAGTTCTTC
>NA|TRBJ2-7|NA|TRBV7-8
CASSLERPLGYEQYF
TGTGCCAGCAGCTTAGAACGGCCGCTAGGTTACGAGCAGTACTTC
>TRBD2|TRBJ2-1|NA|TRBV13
CASSRSGNEQFF
TGTGCCAGCAGCCGTAGCGGGAATGAGCAGTTCTTC
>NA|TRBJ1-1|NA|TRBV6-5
CASSYSGTGGTEAFF
TGTGCCAGCAGTTACTCAGGCACAGGAGGGACTGAAGCTTTCTTT
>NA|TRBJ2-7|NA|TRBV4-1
CASSQEGIETRSSYEQYF
TGCGCCAGCAGCCAAGAGGGGATCGAGACAAGGAGCTCCTACGAGCAGTACTTC
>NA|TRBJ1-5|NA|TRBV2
CASRNDGNNQPQHF
TGTGCCAGCAGGAACGACGGGAACAATCAGCCCCAGCATTTT